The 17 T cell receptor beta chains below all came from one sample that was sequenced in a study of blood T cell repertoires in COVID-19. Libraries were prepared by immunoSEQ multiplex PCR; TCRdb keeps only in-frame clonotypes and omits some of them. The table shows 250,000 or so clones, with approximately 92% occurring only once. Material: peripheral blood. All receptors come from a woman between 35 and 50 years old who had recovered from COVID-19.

The DNA for the CDR3 is TGTGCCAGCAGCGTAGCTTTGTTTGAGCGGGAGCAGTTCTTC. Residues: CASSVALFEREQFF. The genes are TRBV9 and TRBJ2-1; possible D gene TRBD2, 5 bases. Trimming took off 0 bases at V and 10 bases at J, with 14 bases between the two ends. Germline V gene lookup returns CDR1 SGDLS and CDR2 YYNGEE. This CDR3 has 14 residues.

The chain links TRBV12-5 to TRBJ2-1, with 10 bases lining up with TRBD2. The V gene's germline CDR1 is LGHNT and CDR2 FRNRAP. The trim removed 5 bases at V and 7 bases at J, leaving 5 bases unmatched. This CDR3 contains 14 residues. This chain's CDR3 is CASGRSGLANEQFF. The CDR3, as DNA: TGTGCTAGTGGTAGATCGGGACTAGCGAATGAGCAGTTCTTC.

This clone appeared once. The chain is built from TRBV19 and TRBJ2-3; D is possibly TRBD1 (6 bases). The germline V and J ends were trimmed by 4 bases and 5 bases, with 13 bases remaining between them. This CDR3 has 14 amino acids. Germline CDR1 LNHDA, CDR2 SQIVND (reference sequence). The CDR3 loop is CASSTPGVGDTQYF. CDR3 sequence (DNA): TGTGCCAGTAGTACCCCAGGGGTTGGAGATACGCAGTATTTT.

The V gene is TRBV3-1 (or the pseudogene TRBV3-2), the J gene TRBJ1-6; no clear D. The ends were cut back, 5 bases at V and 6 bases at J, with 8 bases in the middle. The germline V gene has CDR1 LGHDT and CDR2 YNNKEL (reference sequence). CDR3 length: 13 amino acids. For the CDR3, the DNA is TGTGCCAGCAGCTCAACGAGTAATTCACCCCTCCACTTT. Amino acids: CASSSTSNSPLHF.

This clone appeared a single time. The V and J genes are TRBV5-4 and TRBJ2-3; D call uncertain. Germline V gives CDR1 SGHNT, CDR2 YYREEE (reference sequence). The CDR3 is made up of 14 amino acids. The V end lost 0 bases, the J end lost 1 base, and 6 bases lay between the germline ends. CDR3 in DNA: TGTGCCAGCAGCTTGGGGGCCCGCACAGATACGCAGTATTTT. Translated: CASSLGARTDTQYF.

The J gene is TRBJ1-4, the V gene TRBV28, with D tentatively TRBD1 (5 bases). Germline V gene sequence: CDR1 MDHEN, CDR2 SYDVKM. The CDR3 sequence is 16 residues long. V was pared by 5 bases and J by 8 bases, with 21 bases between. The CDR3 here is CASSPPRGASLEKLFF. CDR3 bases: TGTGCCAGCAGTCCACCTCGTGGGGCATCTCTCGAAAAACTGTTTTTT.

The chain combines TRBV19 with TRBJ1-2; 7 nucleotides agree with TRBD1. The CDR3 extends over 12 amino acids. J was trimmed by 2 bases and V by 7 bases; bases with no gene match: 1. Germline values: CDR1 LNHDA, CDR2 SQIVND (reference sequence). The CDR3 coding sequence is TGTGCCAGTACGACAGGGAACTATGGCTACACCTTC. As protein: CASTTGNYGYTF. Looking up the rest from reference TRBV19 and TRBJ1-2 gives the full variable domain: DGGITQSPKYLFRKEGQNVTLSCEQNLNHDAMYWYRQDPGQGLRLIYYSQIVNDFQKGDIAEGYSVSREKKESFPLTVTSAQKNPTAFYLCASTTGNYGYTFGSGTRLTVV.

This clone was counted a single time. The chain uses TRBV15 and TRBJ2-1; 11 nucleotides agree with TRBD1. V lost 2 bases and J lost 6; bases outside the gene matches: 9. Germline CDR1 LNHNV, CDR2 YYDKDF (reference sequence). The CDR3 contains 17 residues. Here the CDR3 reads CATSRPSGTGGINEQFF. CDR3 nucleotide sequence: TGTGCCACCAGCAGACCATCCGGGACAGGGGGGATCAATGAGCAGTTCTTC.

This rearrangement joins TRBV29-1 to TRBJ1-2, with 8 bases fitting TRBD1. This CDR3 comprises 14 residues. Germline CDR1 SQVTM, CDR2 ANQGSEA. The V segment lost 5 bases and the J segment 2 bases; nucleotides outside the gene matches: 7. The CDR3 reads CSVNPGTGNYGYTF. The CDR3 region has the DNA TGCAGCGTTAACCCCGGGACAGGAAACTATGGCTACACCTTC.

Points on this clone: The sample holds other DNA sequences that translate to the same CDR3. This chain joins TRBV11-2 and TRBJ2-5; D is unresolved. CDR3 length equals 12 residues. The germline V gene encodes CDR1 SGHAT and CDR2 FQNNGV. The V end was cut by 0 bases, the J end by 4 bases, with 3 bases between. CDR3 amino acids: CASSLDRETQYF. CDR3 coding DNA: TGTGCCAGCAGCTTAGATCGAGAGACCCAGTACTTC.

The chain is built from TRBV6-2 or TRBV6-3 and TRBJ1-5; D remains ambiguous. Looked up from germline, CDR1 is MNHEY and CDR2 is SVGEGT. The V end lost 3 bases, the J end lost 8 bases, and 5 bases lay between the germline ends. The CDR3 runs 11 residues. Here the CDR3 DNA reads TGTGCCAGCAGTTATCCAGAGCCCCAGCATTTT. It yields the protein CASSYPEPQHF.

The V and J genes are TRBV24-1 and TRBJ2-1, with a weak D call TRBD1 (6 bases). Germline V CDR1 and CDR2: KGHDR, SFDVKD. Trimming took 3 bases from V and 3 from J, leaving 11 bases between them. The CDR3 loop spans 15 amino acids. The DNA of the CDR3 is TGTGCCACCAGTGATAGAGGGGGTGGCTACAATGAGCAGTTCTTC. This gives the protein CATSDRGGGYNEQFF.

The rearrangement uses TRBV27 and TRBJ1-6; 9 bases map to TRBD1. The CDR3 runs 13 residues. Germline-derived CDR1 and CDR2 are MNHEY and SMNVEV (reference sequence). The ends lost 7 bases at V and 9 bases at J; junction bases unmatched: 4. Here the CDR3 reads CASKGTGPSPLHF. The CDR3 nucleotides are TGTGCCAGCAAGGGGACAGGGCCTTCACCCCTCCACTTT.

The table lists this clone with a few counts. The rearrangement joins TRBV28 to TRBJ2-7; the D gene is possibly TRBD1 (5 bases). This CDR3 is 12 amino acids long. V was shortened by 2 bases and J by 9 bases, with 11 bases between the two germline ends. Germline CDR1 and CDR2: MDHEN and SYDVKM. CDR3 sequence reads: CASSLQGMVQYF. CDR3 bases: TGTGCCAGCAGTTTACAGGGAATGGTGCAGTACTTC.

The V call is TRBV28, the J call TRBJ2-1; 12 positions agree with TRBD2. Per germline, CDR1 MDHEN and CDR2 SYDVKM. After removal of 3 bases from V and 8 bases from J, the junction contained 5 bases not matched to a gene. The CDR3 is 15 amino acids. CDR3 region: CASSFRTSGADEQFF. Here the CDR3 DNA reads TGTGCCAGCAGTTTTCGGACTAGCGGGGCGGATGAGCAGTTCTTC.

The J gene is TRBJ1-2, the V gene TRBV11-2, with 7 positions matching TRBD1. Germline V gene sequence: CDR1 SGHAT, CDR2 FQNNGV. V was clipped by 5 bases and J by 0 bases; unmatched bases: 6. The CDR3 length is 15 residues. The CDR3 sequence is CASSTRTGANYGYTF. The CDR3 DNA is TGTGCCAGCAGCACCCGGACAGGAGCTAACTATGGCTACACCTTC.

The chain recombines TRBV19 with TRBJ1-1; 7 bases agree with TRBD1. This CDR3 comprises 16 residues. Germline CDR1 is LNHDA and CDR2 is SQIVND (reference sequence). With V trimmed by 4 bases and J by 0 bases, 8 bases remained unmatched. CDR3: CASSNTQGGLNTEAFF. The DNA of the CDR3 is TGTGCCAGTAGTAACACCCAGGGGGGCTTGAACACTGAAGCTTTCTTT.